This T cell receptor (beta chain) appears in the sequencing data of a study of cytomegalovirus exposure and HLA in healthy donors. Whole-study findings and limits: In a later analysis, TCR beta V- and J-gene trimming was associated with a missense DCLRE1C variant. Cytomegalovirus-associated status was assigned to more than 150 TCR beta chains.

V was shortened by 4 bases and J by 2 bases, with 14 bases between the two germline ends. The CDR3 consists of 15 residues. Germline-derived CDR1 and CDR2 are KGHSH and LQKENI. PCR employed 60 Vbeta and 13 Jbeta primers. Clones were read by immunoSEQ multiplex PCR, and TCRdb kept only the in-frame ones, dropping some. Recorded for this sample: around 100,000 clones. Comment on this clone: Its antigen is not known.

Sequencing was done on a sample of PBMCs. The source is a woman aged 25 to 39 in good health and CMV-seronegative. This sequence joins TRBV18 and TRBJ1-2; D is perhaps TRBD1 (6 bases). The CDR3: CASSRGSQGNYGYTF. The DNA of the CDR3 is TGTGCCAGCTCACGTGGATCGCAGGGGAACTATGGCTACACCTTC.